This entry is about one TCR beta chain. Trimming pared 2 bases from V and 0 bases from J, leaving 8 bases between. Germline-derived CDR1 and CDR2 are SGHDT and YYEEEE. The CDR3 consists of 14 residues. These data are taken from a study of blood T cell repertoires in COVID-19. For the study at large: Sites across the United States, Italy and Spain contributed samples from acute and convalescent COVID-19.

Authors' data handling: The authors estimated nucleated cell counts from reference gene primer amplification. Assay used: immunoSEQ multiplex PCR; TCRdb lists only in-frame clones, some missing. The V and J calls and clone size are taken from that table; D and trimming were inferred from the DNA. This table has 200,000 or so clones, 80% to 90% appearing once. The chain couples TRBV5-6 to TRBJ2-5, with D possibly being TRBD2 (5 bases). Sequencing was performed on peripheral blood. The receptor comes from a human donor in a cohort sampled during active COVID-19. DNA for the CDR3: TGTGCCAGCAGCTTTCCGGGGTACCAAGAGACCCAGTACTTC. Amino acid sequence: CASSFPGYQETQYF.